These T cell receptor beta chains were read from a single sample in a study of cytomegalovirus exposure and HLA in healthy donors. TCRdb's table, derived via immunoSEQ multiplex PCR, lists solely in-frame clones and lacks some. The table has 150,000 or so clones, approximately 94% seen once. Source material: PBMCs. These receptors were taken from a man aged 18 to 30 in good health and CMV-seropositive. Each CDR3 is given with its conserved first and last residue. The D gene is left open where the match is weak. Where a row states a size, it is once, few, many or the class of an expanded clone; other rows omit it.

d_call: TRBD2; v_call: TRBV5-1; clone_size: -; j_call: TRBJ2-7; cdr3_nt: TGCGCCAGCAGCCCCAGGACTAGCGGGGCCTCCTACGAGCAGTACTTC; cdr3_aa: CASSPRTSGASYEQYF
d_call: TRBD2; v_call: TRBV6-5; clone_size: -; j_call: TRBJ2-7; cdr3_nt: TGTGCCAGCAGTTACAGGGCAGCGGGGTACGAGCAGTACTTC; cdr3_aa: CASSYRAAGYEQYF
d_call: -; v_call: TRBV9; clone_size: -; j_call: TRBJ1-6; cdr3_nt: TGTGCCAGCAGCGTAGGCGGAAGGGAGAATTCACCCCTCCACTTT; cdr3_aa: CASSVGGRENSPLHF
d_call: TRBD1; v_call: TRBV4-1; clone_size: -; j_call: TRBJ1-6; cdr3_nt: TGCGCCAGCAGCCAGTCGGGACAGACTTATAATTCACCCCTCCACTTT; cdr3_aa: CASSQSGQTYNSPLHF
d_call: TRBD1; v_call: TRBV5-1; clone_size: -; j_call: TRBJ1-4; cdr3_nt: TGCGCCAGCAGCTTGGCCGTCGACAGGGGAAATGAAAAACTGTTTTTT; cdr3_aa: CASSLAVDRGNEKLFF
d_call: -; v_call: TRBV4-1; clone_size: once; j_call: TRBJ1-1; cdr3_nt: TGCGCCAGCAGCCGGGAAGGGGTACACACTGAAGCTTTCTTT; cdr3_aa: CASSREGVHTEAFF
d_call: TRBD2; v_call: TRBV4-1; clone_size: -; j_call: TRBJ2-3; cdr3_nt: TGCGCCGTCAGGCGGGAGGGATTAGCAGATACGCAGTATTTT; cdr3_aa: CAVRREGLADTQYF
d_call: TRBD1; v_call: TRBV2; clone_size: -; j_call: TRBJ1-2; cdr3_nt: TGTGCCAGCAGTGACGGGACAGGTAAACGCTACACCTTC; cdr3_aa: CASSDGTGKRYTF
d_call: TRBD2; v_call: TRBV27; clone_size: -; j_call: TRBJ2-7; cdr3_nt: TGTGCCAGCAGTGGGGGACTAGCGGGAAACTACGAGCAGTACTTC; cdr3_aa: CASSGGLAGNYEQYF
d_call: -; v_call: TRBV9; clone_size: -; j_call: TRBJ1-1; cdr3_nt: TGTGCCAGCAGCGTTCGGCACAGGGACACTGAAGCTTTCTTT; cdr3_aa: CASSVRHRDTEAFF
d_call: -; v_call: TRBV11-1; clone_size: -; j_call: TRBJ2-7; cdr3_nt: TGTGCCAGCAGCTTCAGGGCTAATTCCTACGAGCAGTACTTC; cdr3_aa: CASSFRANSYEQYF
d_call: -; v_call: TRBV4-2; clone_size: -; j_call: TRBJ1-1; cdr3_nt: TGTGCCAGCAGCCAAGATCGCGGTCCCCCTCCTGAAGCTTTCTTT; cdr3_aa: CASSQDRGPPPEAFF
d_call: TRBD1; v_call: TRBV18; clone_size: -; j_call: TRBJ2-5; cdr3_nt: TGTGCCAGCTCACCACGGACAGGGGGCTCACAAGAGACCCAGTACTTC; cdr3_aa: CASSPRTGGSQETQYF
d_call: -; v_call: TRBV5-6; clone_size: -; j_call: TRBJ2-2; cdr3_nt: TGTGCCAGCAGCTTTTTGGGGGCGGTTACCGGGGAGCTGTTTTTT; cdr3_aa: CASSFLGAVTGELFF
d_call: -; v_call: TRBV2; clone_size: -; j_call: TRBJ2-1; cdr3_nt: TGTGCCAGCAGTGCCACTAGGTTCAGATCCTACAATGAGCAGTTCTTC; cdr3_aa: CASSATRFRSYNEQFF
d_call: -; v_call: TRBV5-1; clone_size: -; j_call: TRBJ1-6; cdr3_nt: TGCGCCAGCAGCTTGGTAGTGTTTGAGGGACTCAATTCACCCCTCCACTTT; cdr3_aa: CASSLVVFEGLNSPLHF
d_call: -; v_call: TRBV18; clone_size: -; j_call: TRBJ2-3; cdr3_nt: TGTGCCAGCTCCCCAGGGTCGGCCGGAGCAGATACGCAGTATTTT; cdr3_aa: CASSPGSAGADTQYF
d_call: TRBD1; v_call: TRBV5-1; clone_size: -; j_call: TRBJ1-2; cdr3_nt: TGCGCCAGCAGCCCCGGGACAGTTTATGGCTACACCTTC; cdr3_aa: CASSPGTVYGYTF
d_call: TRBD1; v_call: TRBV9; clone_size: -; j_call: TRBJ2-7; cdr3_nt: TGTGCCAGCAGCGTAGGGACAGGGGGCGCGTACGAGCAGTACTTC; cdr3_aa: CASSVGTGGAYEQYF
d_call: -; v_call: TRBV7-6; clone_size: -; j_call: TRBJ1-2; cdr3_nt: TGTGCCAGCAGCTTAAGGGCAGGGGACTATGGCTACACCTTC; cdr3_aa: CASSLRAGDYGYTF
d_call: TRBD1; v_call: TRBV5-1; clone_size: -; j_call: TRBJ1-2; cdr3_nt: TGCGCCAGCAGCTTCCGGACAGGGGACGAGAGGGATGGCTACACCTTC; cdr3_aa: CASSFRTGDERDGYTF
d_call: -; v_call: TRBV19; clone_size: -; j_call: TRBJ1-5; cdr3_nt: TGTGCCAGTAGTCGCGACAGGTTTTACCAGCCCCAGCATTTT; cdr3_aa: CASSRDRFYQPQHF
d_call: -; v_call: TRBV28; clone_size: -; j_call: TRBJ2-7; cdr3_nt: TGTGCCAGCATCTCCCGGGAAAGGGTGACCTACGAGCAGTACTTC; cdr3_aa: CASISRERVTYEQYF
d_call: -; v_call: TRBV13; clone_size: once; j_call: TRBJ2-7; cdr3_nt: TGTGCCAGCAACCTACAGGGCTCGGAGCAGTACTTC; cdr3_aa: CASNLQGSEQYF
d_call: -; v_call: TRBV9; clone_size: -; j_call: TRBJ2-2; cdr3_nt: TGTGCCAGCAGATTAGCGCCTCGGGCCGGGGAGCTGTTTTTT; cdr3_aa: CASRLAPRAGELFF
d_call: -; v_call: TRBV6-5; clone_size: -; j_call: TRBJ1-1; cdr3_nt: TGTGCCAGCAGTTACTCGAGCGGGGACACTGAAGCTTTCTTT; cdr3_aa: CASSYSSGDTEAFF
d_call: TRBD2; v_call: TRBV27; clone_size: -; j_call: TRBJ2-7; cdr3_nt: TGTGCCAGCAGTTTATCGTTGGCTAGCGGGAGTTCCTACGAGCAGTACTTC; cdr3_aa: CASSLSLASGSSYEQYF
d_call: -; v_call: TRBV7-9; clone_size: once; j_call: TRBJ2-2; cdr3_nt: TGTGCCAGCAGCTTCGGGGGGGAGCTGTTTTTT; cdr3_aa: CASSFGGELFF
d_call: -; v_call: TRBV9; clone_size: -; j_call: TRBJ1-1; cdr3_nt: TGTGCCAGCAGCGTACGGGACACCAACACTGAAGCTTTCTTT; cdr3_aa: CASSVRDTNTEAFF
d_call: -; v_call: TRBV15; clone_size: -; j_call: TRBJ2-5; cdr3_nt: TGTGCCACCAGCAGAACCCAGGTGGGGGGACCCCTCCAAGAGACCCAGTACTTC; cdr3_aa: CATSRTQVGGPLQETQYF
d_call: TRBD1; v_call: TRBV15; clone_size: -; j_call: TRBJ2-2; cdr3_nt: TGTGCCACCAGCAGAGGACAGGGGGCGAACACCGGGGAGCTGTTTTTT; cdr3_aa: CATSRGQGANTGELFF
d_call: TRBD1; v_call: TRBV28; clone_size: -; j_call: TRBJ2-7; cdr3_nt: TGTGCCAGCAGAGAAGCCGTCCGGGACAGGGACTACGAGCAGTACTTC; cdr3_aa: CASREAVRDRDYEQYF
d_call: -; v_call: TRBV4-1; clone_size: -; j_call: TRBJ2-7; cdr3_nt: TGCGCCAGCAGCCAAGGGCCTGAGCAGTACTTC; cdr3_aa: CASSQGPEQYF
d_call: -; v_call: TRBV5-6; clone_size: -; j_call: TRBJ2-2; cdr3_nt: TGTGCCAGCAGCTTGATGGTTGCGGGACCCCCGGGGTTAGCCGGGGAGCTGTTTTTT; cdr3_aa: CASSLMVAGPPGLAGELFF
d_call: TRBD1; v_call: TRBV6-1; clone_size: -; j_call: TRBJ1-4; cdr3_nt: TGTGCCAGCAGTGAAATGGGGACAGGCGGGGGAAAACTGTTTTTT; cdr3_aa: CASSEMGTGGGKLFF
d_call: -; v_call: TRBV27; clone_size: -; j_call: TRBJ2-7; cdr3_nt: TGTGCCAGCACGGACAGAAACGAGCAGTACTTC; cdr3_aa: CASTDRNEQYF
d_call: TRBD1; v_call: TRBV7-2; clone_size: -; j_call: TRBJ1-2; cdr3_nt: TGTGCCAGCAGCTTAGTGGGACAGGGGGCTGGCTACACCTTC; cdr3_aa: CASSLVGQGAGYTF
d_call: -; v_call: TRBV9; clone_size: -; j_call: TRBJ2-3; cdr3_nt: TGTGCCAGCAGCGCCAGACAGTTTCCAGATACGCAGTATTTT; cdr3_aa: CASSARQFPDTQYF
d_call: -; v_call: TRBV6-5; clone_size: -; j_call: TRBJ2-2; cdr3_nt: TGTGCCAGCAGTTACGAGAGGGGGACCGGGGAGCTGTTTTTT; cdr3_aa: CASSYERGTGELFF
d_call: TRBD1; v_call: TRBV2; clone_size: -; j_call: TRBJ1-4; cdr3_nt: TGTGCCAGCAGACCCCGACAGGGATCTAATGAAAAACTGTTTTTT; cdr3_aa: CASRPRQGSNEKLFF
d_call: -; v_call: TRBV5-6; clone_size: -; j_call: TRBJ1-5; cdr3_nt: TGTGCCAGCAGCTTTAGGGGAAAGCCCCAGCATTTT; cdr3_aa: CASSFRGKPQHF
d_call: TRBD1; v_call: TRBV5-1; clone_size: -; j_call: TRBJ2-5; cdr3_nt: TGCGCCAGCAGCTTGGCCGGGACAGGGTACCAAGAGACCCAGTACTTC; cdr3_aa: CASSLAGTGYQETQYF
d_call: -; v_call: TRBV11-2; clone_size: -; j_call: TRBJ1-1; cdr3_nt: TGTGCCAGCAGCCCCTCGGTCGGGGTTGAAGCTTTCTTT; cdr3_aa: CASSPSVGVEAFF
d_call: -; v_call: TRBV2; clone_size: -; j_call: TRBJ2-1; cdr3_nt: TGTGCCAGCAGTGCCGGGGGTTCCCCCTACAATGAGCAGTTCTTC; cdr3_aa: CASSAGGSPYNEQFF
d_call: TRBD2; v_call: TRBV13; clone_size: once; j_call: TRBJ2-1; cdr3_nt: TGTGCCAGCAGCTTAGCGGGTAGCGGGAAGAGCTCCTACAATGAGCAGTTCTTC; cdr3_aa: CASSLAGSGKSSYNEQFF
d_call: TRBD1; v_call: TRBV28; clone_size: -; j_call: TRBJ1-1; cdr3_nt: TGTGCCAGCAGCAACCCCAGACAGGGATGGACTGAAGCTTTCTTT; cdr3_aa: CASSNPRQGWTEAFF
d_call: -; v_call: TRBV5-1; clone_size: once; j_call: TRBJ2-3; cdr3_nt: TGCGCCAGCAGCCCTGGTCCCCAGGGGTCCACAGATACGCAGTATTTT; cdr3_aa: CASSPGPQGSTDTQYF
d_call: TRBD2; v_call: TRBV6-6; clone_size: -; j_call: TRBJ2-7; cdr3_nt: TGTGCCAGCAGTTCACCAGGGAGGGAGGAGCAGTACTTC; cdr3_aa: CASSSPGREEQYF
d_call: TRBD1; v_call: TRBV2; clone_size: -; j_call: TRBJ1-1; cdr3_nt: TGTGCCAGCAGTGAGGGACAGGGTTTCGCTGAAGCTTTCTTT; cdr3_aa: CASSEGQGFAEAFF
d_call: -; v_call: TRBV27; clone_size: -; j_call: TRBJ2-1; cdr3_nt: TGTGCCAGCAGTTCTGCGGGAAGCTCCTACAATGAGCAGTTCTTC; cdr3_aa: CASSSAGSSYNEQFF
d_call: -; v_call: TRBV15; clone_size: -; j_call: TRBJ1-1; cdr3_nt: TGTGCCACCAGCAGGCACCGGGAGAACACTGAAGCTTTCTTT; cdr3_aa: CATSRHRENTEAFF
d_call: TRBD1; v_call: TRBV6-6; clone_size: -; j_call: TRBJ2-7; cdr3_nt: TGTGCCAGCAGTTACGGGGCCGGGACAGAGACCTACGAGCAGTACTTC; cdr3_aa: CASSYGAGTETYEQYF
d_call: -; v_call: TRBV5-6; clone_size: few; j_call: TRBJ2-7; cdr3_nt: TGTGCCAGCAGCAAGCAGGGACTTGAGCAGTACTTC; cdr3_aa: CASSKQGLEQYF
d_call: TRBD2; v_call: TRBV28; clone_size: -; j_call: TRBJ2-3; cdr3_nt: TGTGCCAGCATCGCGGGAGGGGACCGTGATACGCAGTATTTT; cdr3_aa: CASIAGGDRDTQYF
d_call: TRBD1; v_call: TRBV18; clone_size: -; j_call: TRBJ2-1; cdr3_nt: TGTGCCAGCTCCCCGAAGGGGCAGGGGGCGACGGGCTACAATGAGCAGTTCTTC; cdr3_aa: CASSPKGQGATGYNEQFF